In its sample, the clone carrying this T cell receptor beta chain was seen many times. Researchers used genomic DNA as the template to profile TCR beta VDJ and CDR3. MiXCR, run by TCRdb on the reads, gives a single entry per CDR3 protein. Of 400,000 to 450,000 distinct CDR3 sequences listed, about 70% are singletons. This entry belongs to a study of CD8+CD57+ T cells in acquired aplastic anemia. The source of this sequence is a human donor in good health, serving as a control. The specimen was sorted CD4+, CD8+, or CD8+CD57+ T cells (not recorded which) from PBMCs.

CDR3 nucleotides: TGCGCCAGCAGCAGAGGAGAGAACAATTCACCCCTCCACTTT. Amino acids: CASSRGENNSPLHF. The chain recombines TRBV5-1 with TRBJ1-6; D uncertain. This CDR3 region has 14 residues. Trimming left V 4 bases short and J 7 bases short, with 12 bases between. Germline CDR1 reads SGHRS; CDR2 reads YFSETQ.